Each of the 31 T cell receptor beta chains below was sequenced from the same sample in a study of cytomegalovirus exposure and HLA in healthy donors. Both 60 Vbeta primers and 13 Jbeta primers went into the PCR. Produced via immunoSEQ multiplex PCR; TCRdb's table is partial and in-frame only. The table shows about 40,000 clones, with around 50% occurring only once. The sequencing input was PBMCs. Source of these receptors: a human donor in good health.

The genes are TRBV7-3 and TRBJ2-2; TRBD1 agrees at 7 bases. The ends lost 4 bases at V and 4 bases at J; junction bases unmatched: 9. This CDR3 spans 16 amino acids. In germline, CDR1 is SGHTA, CDR2 FQGTGA. In nucleotides, the CDR3 is TGTGCCAGCAGCTCAAGAGGGGGCCGGGGCACCGGGGAGCTGTTTTTT. Translated: CASSSRGGRGTGELFF.

As to this clone: The same CDR3 also results from other DNA sequences found in this sample. The CDR3 coding sequence is TGTGCCAGCAGCTTAAAGGGGACAGGCAAAGCTTTCTTT. Protein sequence: CASSLKGTGKAFF. This chain connects TRBV7-8 to TRBJ1-1, with TRBD1 identical over 8 bases. The CDR3 is 13 residues long. The junction had 5 bases not matched to a gene; V was cut back by 2 bases and J by 9 bases. In germline, CDR1 is SGHVS, CDR2 FQNEAQ.

The chain combines TRBV5-1 with TRBJ2-3, with TRBD2 identical over 8 bases. This CDR3 contains 17 residues. Trimming took 0 bases from V and 0 from J; bases not matched to a gene: 6. Germline CDR1 and CDR2: SGHRS and YFSETQ. The CDR3: CASSLALGLGSTDTQYF. CDR3 nucleotides: TGCGCCAGCAGCTTGGCCCTGGGACTAGGCAGCACAGATACGCAGTATTTT.

This clone was detected a few times. The V and J genes are TRBV7-2 and TRBJ2-2; D is unresolved. V was pared by 6 bases and J by 0 bases, with 14 bases between. CDR3 length: 16 residues. Germline loops: CDR1 SGHTA, CDR2 FQGNSA. The CDR3 here is CASSPLGLANTGELFF. The CDR3 nucleotides are TGTGCCAGCAGTCCTCTTGGCCTCGCGAACACCGGGGAGCTGTTTTTT.

The chain couples TRBV7-2 to TRBJ2-4; 9 nucleotides agree with TRBD1. The V segment lost 5 bases and the J segment 5 bases; nucleotides outside the gene matches: 4. This CDR3 comprises 14 residues. Germline-derived CDR1 and CDR2 are SGHTA and FQGNSA. The CDR3 is CASSRDRAENIQYF. DNA for the CDR3: TGTGCCAGCAGCCGGGACAGGGCGGAAAACATTCAGTACTTC.

This clone was seen more than once but under ten times. The V call is TRBV7-2, the J call TRBJ2-5; D possibly corresponds to TRBD1 (6 bases). The CDR3 sequence is 14 residues long. The V end lost 2 bases, the J end lost 4 bases, and 11 bases lay between the germline ends. Germline V gene lookup returns CDR1 SGHTA and CDR2 FQGNSA. The CDR3 protein is CASSLQTGTETQYF. The CDR3 region has the DNA TGTGCCAGCAGCTTACAGACAGGAACAGAGACCCAGTACTTC.

This clone was seen a handful of times. The chain has TRBV6-6 and TRBJ1-1; possibly TRBD1 for D (6 bases). Germline loops: CDR1 MNHNY, CDR2 SVGAGI (reference sequence). Trimming removed 4 bases from V and 5 bases from J, with 14 bases in between. The CDR3 loop spans 14 amino acids. Here the CDR3 reads CASSWRGEGTEAFF. CDR3 DNA: TGTGCCAGCAGTTGGAGGGGGGAGGGGACTGAAGCTTTCTTT.

This clone was seen a handful of times. The J gene is TRBJ2-7, the V gene TRBV10-3; a weak D match, TRBD1 (6 bases). CDR1 is ENHRY, CDR2 SYGVKD, per germline. There are 15 residues in the CDR3. Trimming took off 4 bases at V and 2 bases at J, with 15 bases between the two ends. In DNA, the CDR3 is TGTGCCATCAGTGGGAATTGGCAGGGGACCTACGAGCAGTACTTC. Translated, it gives CAISGNWQGTYEQYF.

This clone showed up just a few times. V is TRBV29-1 and J is TRBJ1-4; D uncertain. The CDR3 consists of 12 residues. Germline CDR1 SQVTM, CDR2 ANQGSEA. Trimming took off 4 bases at V and 5 bases at J, with 8 bases between the two ends. Written as DNA, the CDR3 is TGCAGCGTTGGGCGGAGAAATGAAAAACTGTTTTTT. Translation: CSVGRRNEKLFF.

The chain uses TRBV19 and TRBJ1-6; 9 positions match TRBD1. There are 13 residues in the CDR3. Germline CDR1 is LNHDA and CDR2 is SQIVND (reference sequence). V lost 10 bases and J lost 7; bases outside the gene matches: 5. The CDR3 spells CANGTGPNSPLHF. Here the CDR3 DNA reads TGTGCCAATGGGACAGGGCCGAATTCACCCCTCCACTTT.

V usage is TRBV18 and J usage is TRBJ1-1, with 7 bases identical to TRBD1. CDR1 KGHSH and CDR2 LQKENI come from the germline V gene. The CDR3 runs 15 residues. J lost 4 bases, V lost 4 bases, and 9 bases had no gene match. CDR3 nucleotide sequence: TGTGCCAGCTCACGAGGACAGGCGATTTCCACTGAAGCTTTCTTT. Translated: CASSRGQAISTEAFF.

In its sample, this clone was seen once. The chain joins TRBV10-3 to TRBJ2-3; 8 nucleotides match TRBD1. Unmatched junction bases numbered 11, after V lost 6 bases and J lost 6 bases. This CDR3 comprises 15 residues. Germline lookup yields CDR1 ENHRY and CDR2 SYGVKD. The CDR3, as DNA: TGTGCCATCAGCCCGGGACAGGTGATAACGGATACGCAGTATTTT. Its translation is CAISPGQVITDTQYF.

The gene calls are TRBV7-9 and TRBJ1-4; D remains ambiguous. This CDR3 is built from 14 residues. The germline gives CDR1 SEHNR, CDR2 FQNEAQ (reference sequence). Trimming took 5 bases from V and 4 from J, leaving 11 bases between them. The CDR3 region is CASSLGRSNEKLFF. The CDR3, as DNA: TGTGCCAGCAGCCTAGGACGGAGTAATGAAAAACTGTTTTTT.

V gene TRBV19 combines with J gene TRBJ2-3; 8 nucleotides align to TRBD2. CDR1 and CDR2 (germline): LNHDA, SQIVND (reference sequence). The CDR3 sequence is 15 residues long. V lost 6 bases and J lost 4; bases outside the gene matches: 9. The CDR3 region has the DNA TGTGCCAGTAGCGAAATACTAGCGGCATCAGATACGCAGTATTTT. This gives the protein CASSEILAASDTQYF.

This clone has only a few counts. The chain joins TRBV4-3 to TRBJ2-1; TRBD2 matches 15 bases. The CDR3 has 15 amino acids. Germline lookup yields CDR1 LGHNA and CDR2 YSLEER. J lost 9 bases, V lost 4 bases, and 4 bases had no gene match. CDR3 residues: CASSRTSGGAVEQFF. The DNA for the CDR3 is TGCGCCAGCAGCCGGACTAGCGGGGGGGCGGTTGAGCAGTTCTTC.

This clone was detected a few times. The DNA for the CDR3 is TGCGCCAGCAGCGCCGGGACCTACGAGCAGTACTTC. It encodes CASSAGTYEQYF. The rearrangement links TRBV5-1 to TRBJ2-7; D is possibly TRBD2 (5 bases). Germline-derived CDR1 and CDR2 are SGHRS and YFSETQ. This CDR3 spans 12 amino acids. Trimming left V 4 bases short and J 2 bases short, with 7 bases between.

This chain uses TRBV2 with TRBJ2-3; D perhaps matches TRBD1 (8 bases). V lost 11 bases and J 8 bases, leaving 14 bases between the germline ends. Germline CDR1 is SNHLY and CDR2 is FYNNEI. The CDR3 spans 11 residues. DNA for the CDR3: TGTGCCGTACAGGGGGGGACTACGCAGTATTTT. It translates to CAVQGGTTQYF.

The J gene is TRBJ1-1, the V gene TRBV7-9; D call uncertain. V was cut by 2 bases and J by 6 bases, with 10 bases left in between. CDR3 length: 13 residues. Germline CDR1 reads SEHNR; CDR2 reads FQNEAQ (reference sequence). The CDR3 DNA reads TGTGCCAGCAGCTTAAAGGGAGGCCCTGAAGCTTTCTTT. It codes for CASSLKGGPEAFF.

This sequence joins TRBV29-1 and TRBJ2-3; 11 bases map to TRBD2. J gave up 0 bases and V 5 bases, and 7 bases lay outside the gene matches. The CDR3 has 16 amino acids. Germline CDR1 reads SQVTM; CDR2 reads ANQGSEA. Here the CDR3 reads CSVLGLAATSTDTQYF. CDR3 DNA sequence: TGCAGCGTTCTGGGACTAGCGGCAACTAGCACAGATACGCAGTATTTT.

The J gene is TRBJ1-1, the V gene TRBV18; D not resolved. Per germline, CDR1 KGHSH and CDR2 LQKENI. The CDR3 spans 13 residues. V dropped 5 bases and J dropped 2 bases, with 9 bases sitting between them. The CDR3 sequence: CASSDEGNTEAFF. For the CDR3, the DNA is TGTGCCAGCTCAGACGAGGGCAACACTGAAGCTTTCTTT.

V is TRBV6-5 and J is TRBJ1-5; D uncertain. V lost 11 bases and J lost 2, with 16 bases in between. Germline loops: CDR1 MNHEY, CDR2 SVGAGI. The CDR3 spans 14 residues. CDR3 loop: CARYGEGGNQPQHF. The CDR3 nucleotides read TGTGCCCGGTATGGTGAGGGAGGCAATCAGCCCCAGCATTTT.

V and J are TRBV7-8 and TRBJ1-2, with TRBD1 matching over 10 bases. The CDR3 is 15 residues long. J was trimmed by 6 bases and V by 0 bases; bases with no gene match: 4. Looked up from germline, CDR1 is SGHVS and CDR2 is FQNEAQ. CDR3 coding DNA: TGTGCCAGCAGCTTAGCGGAGACAGGGGGCCATGGCTACACCTTC. Its translation is CASSLAETGGHGYTF.

This clone was seen more than once but under ten times. The gene calls are TRBV30 and TRBJ2-5; maybe TRBD2 (6 bases). The CDR3 has 13 residues. In germline, CDR1 is GTSNPN, CDR2 SVGIG (reference sequence). The V end lost 0 bases, the J end lost 9 bases, and 14 bases lay between the germline ends. In DNA, the CDR3 is TGTGCCTGGAGTGTACCGGGGGATTGGGCCCAGTACTTC. This gives the protein CAWSVPGDWAQYF.

This clone appeared a few times. The V gene is TRBV18, the J gene TRBJ1-4; D not resolved. The CDR3 has 15 residues. The ends were cut back, 2 bases at V and 4 bases at J, with 11 bases in the middle. CDR1 KGHSH and CDR2 LQKENI come from the germline V gene. Here the CDR3 reads CASSPTGAGNEKLFF. Written as DNA, the CDR3 is TGTGCCAGCTCACCAACTGGCGCGGGTAATGAAAAACTGTTTTTT.

The chain recombines TRBV6-5 with TRBJ1-5; tentatively, D is TRBD1 (6 bases). The CDR3 totals 13 residues. CDR1 and CDR2 (germline): MNHEY, SVGAGI. CDR3 region: CAYRDTVYQPQHF. The CDR3 DNA reads TGTGCATATCGGGACACCGTTTATCAGCCCCAGCATTTT.

The chain combines TRBV7-6 with TRBJ1-3, with TRBD1 matching over 9 bases. The CDR3 extends over 17 amino acids. The V segment lost 2 bases and the J segment 2 bases; nucleotides outside the gene matches: 7. The germline V gene has CDR1 SGHVS and CDR2 FNYEAQ. CDR3 loop: CASSLLQGARTGNTIYF. The DNA for the CDR3 is TGTGCCAGCAGCTTATTACAGGGGGCAAGAACTGGAAACACCATATATTTT.

The rearrangement joins TRBV7-8 to TRBJ1-2, with D hard to call. The CDR3 extends over 13 amino acids. Between the trimmed V and J ends, which lost 1 base and 2 bases, there was a span of 5 bases. Germline V CDR1 and CDR2: SGHVS, FQNEAQ. In DNA, the CDR3 is TGTGCCAGCAGCTTAGAGCGGAACTATGGCTACACCTTC. This codes for CASSLERNYGYTF.

This chain uses TRBV6-5 with TRBJ2-3; 13 nucleotides align to TRBD2. V was pared by 2 bases and J by 4 bases, with 0 bases of the junction left unmatched. Germline lookup yields CDR1 MNHEY and CDR2 SVGAGI. This CDR3 region has 15 residues. In DNA, the CDR3 is TGTGCCAGCAGTTACACTAGCGGGGGGGCAGATACGCAGTATTTT. As protein: CASSYTSGGADTQYF.

The chain employs TRBV14 and TRBJ2-5; 11 bases are shared with TRBD2. Trimming cost V 4 bases and J 4 bases; bases outside gene matches: 5. This CDR3 has 15 residues. Germline CDR1 and CDR2: SGHDN and FVKESK. Written as DNA, the CDR3 is TGTGCCAGCAGCCCGTTAGCGGGGGGGCGAGAGACCCAGTACTTC. Translated, it gives CASSPLAGGRETQYF.

The chain is built from TRBV18 and TRBJ1-4, with D unresolved. The CDR3 has 15 residues. The V end was cut by 3 bases, the J end by 2 bases, with 10 bases between. In germline, CDR1 is KGHSH, CDR2 LQKENI. CDR3 in amino acids: CASSPLIETNEKLFF. CDR3 in DNA: TGTGCCAGCTCACCTTTGATTGAGACTAATGAAAAACTGTTTTTT.

The chain couples TRBV5-4 to TRBJ2-7; TRBD1 matches at 8 bases. CDR3 length equals 14 residues. Germline lookup yields CDR1 SGHNT and CDR2 YYREEE (reference sequence). Trimming took 2 bases from V and 4 from J; bases not matched to a gene: 5. The chain's CDR3 is CASSLEQGGYEQYF. For the CDR3, the DNA is TGTGCCAGCAGCTTAGAACAGGGGGGTTACGAGCAGTACTTC.